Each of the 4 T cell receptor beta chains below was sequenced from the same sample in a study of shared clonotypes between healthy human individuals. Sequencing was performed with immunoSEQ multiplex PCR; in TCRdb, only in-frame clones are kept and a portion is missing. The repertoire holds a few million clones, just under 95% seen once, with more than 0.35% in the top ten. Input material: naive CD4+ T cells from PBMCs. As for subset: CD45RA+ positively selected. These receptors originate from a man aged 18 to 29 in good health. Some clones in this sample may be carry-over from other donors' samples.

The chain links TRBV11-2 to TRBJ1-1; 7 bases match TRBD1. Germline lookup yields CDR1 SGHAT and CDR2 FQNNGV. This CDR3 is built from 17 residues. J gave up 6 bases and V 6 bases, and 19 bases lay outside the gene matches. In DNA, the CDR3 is TGTGCCAGCAGATCCTCAACAGGGGCCCGCAGGTTCTCTGAAGCTTTCTTT. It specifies CASRSSTGARRFSEAFF.

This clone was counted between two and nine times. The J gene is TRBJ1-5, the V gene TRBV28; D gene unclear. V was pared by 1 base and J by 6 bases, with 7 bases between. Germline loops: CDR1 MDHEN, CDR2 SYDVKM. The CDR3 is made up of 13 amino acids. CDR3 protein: CASSLYGSQPQHF. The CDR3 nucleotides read TGTGCCAGCAGTTTATACGGGTCTCAGCCCCAGCATTTT.

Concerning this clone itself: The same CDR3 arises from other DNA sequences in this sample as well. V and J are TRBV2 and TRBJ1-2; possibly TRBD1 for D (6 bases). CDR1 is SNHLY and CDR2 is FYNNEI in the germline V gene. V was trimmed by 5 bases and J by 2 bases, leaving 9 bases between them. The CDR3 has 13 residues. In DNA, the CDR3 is TGTGCCAGCAGTTCGACAGGAAACTATGGCTACACCTTC. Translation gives CASSSTGNYGYTF.

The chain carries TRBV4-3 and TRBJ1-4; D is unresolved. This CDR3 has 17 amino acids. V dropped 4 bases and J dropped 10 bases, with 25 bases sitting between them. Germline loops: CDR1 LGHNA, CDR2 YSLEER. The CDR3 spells CASSPRPGVGTQIKLFF. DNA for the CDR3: TGCGCCAGCAGCCCCCGCCCCGGGGTGGGTACACAGATAAAACTGTTTTTT.